This note documents a single TCR beta chain sequence. These data originate in a study of blood T cell repertoires in COVID-19. Background on the study: COVID-19 samples collected from the United States, Italy and Spain covered acute and convalescent phases. Sample material is recorded as cDNA or gDNA derived from T cells, B-cell-depleted T cells, or PBMCs.

Study processing details: Amplified reference gene primers provided the basis for estimating nucleated cell counts. Data came from immunoSEQ multiplex PCR; TCRdb stores just in-frame clones and leaves some out. V and J calls and clone size are as listed in that table; D and trimming were resolved from the DNA. The sample contains hundreds of thousands of clones, 81% of which appear only once. CDR1 is SGHKS and CDR2 is YYEKEE in the germline V gene (reference sequence). The CDR3 has 11 amino acids. Trimming stripped 0 bases from V and 7 bases from J, with 4 bases between. V and J are TRBV5-5 and TRBJ1-2; D unresolved. Sequenced input: peripheral blood. This receptor was identified in a woman aged 80 or older with acute or convalescent COVID-19. The CDR3 sequence is CASSLDIGYTF. The CDR3 DNA reads as TGTGCCAGCAGCTTGGACATTGGCTACACCTTC.